This T cell receptor (beta chain) was identified during a study of blood T cell repertoires in COVID-19. Sequencing used immunoSEQ multiplex PCR; TCRdb keeps in-frame clones, though not all of them. The sample includes approximately 250,000 clones, approximately 80% of them seen just once. This CDR3 region has 15 residues. V lost 0 bases and J lost 4; bases outside the gene matches: 6. Germline V CDR1 and CDR2: GTSNPN, SVGIG (reference sequence). The clonotype was recovered from a man aged 40-55 years who had recovered from COVID-19. This chain links TRBV30 with TRBJ2-5; 9 bases line up with TRBD2. The sample comprised peripheral blood. The CDR3 sequence: CAWSVLSGGPETQYF. DNA for the CDR3: TGTGCCTGGAGTGTACTAAGCGGGGGGCCAGAGACCCAGTACTTC.